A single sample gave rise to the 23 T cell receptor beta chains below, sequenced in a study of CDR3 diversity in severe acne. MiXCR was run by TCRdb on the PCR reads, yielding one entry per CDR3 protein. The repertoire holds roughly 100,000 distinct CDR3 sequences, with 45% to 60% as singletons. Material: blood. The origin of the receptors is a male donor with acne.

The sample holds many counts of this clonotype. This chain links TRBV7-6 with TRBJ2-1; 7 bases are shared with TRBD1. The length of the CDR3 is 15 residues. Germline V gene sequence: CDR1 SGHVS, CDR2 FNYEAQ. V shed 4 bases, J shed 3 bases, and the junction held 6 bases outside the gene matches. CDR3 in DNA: TGTGCCAGCAGCTCCTCGGCAGGGGGCTACAATGAGCAGTTCTTC. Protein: CASSSSAGGYNEQFF. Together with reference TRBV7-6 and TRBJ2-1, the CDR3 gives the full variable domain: GAGVSQSPRYKVTKRGQDVALRCDPISGHVSLYWYRQALGQGPEFLTYFNYEAQQDKSGLPNDRFSAERPEGSISTLTIQRTEQRDSAMYRCASSSSAGGYNEQFFGPGTRLTVL.

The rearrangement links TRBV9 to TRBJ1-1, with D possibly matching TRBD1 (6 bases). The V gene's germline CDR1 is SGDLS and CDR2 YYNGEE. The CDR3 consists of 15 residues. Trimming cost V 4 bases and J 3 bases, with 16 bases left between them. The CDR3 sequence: CASSPGDIEYTEAFF. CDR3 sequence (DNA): TGTGCCAGCAGCCCGGGGGACATCGAATACACTGAAGCTTTCTTT.

The CDR3 is CASSQEKILPYEQYF. In DNA form, the CDR3 reads TGTGCCAGCAGCCAAGAAAAGATCTTACCCTACGAGCAGTACTTC. The chain joins TRBV3-1 to TRBJ2-5, with D hard to call. TRBJ2-7 matches the DNA end more closely, so the J call is doubtful. The CDR3 contains 15 residues. Per the germline V gene, CDR1 is LGHDT and CDR2 is YNNKEL (reference sequence).

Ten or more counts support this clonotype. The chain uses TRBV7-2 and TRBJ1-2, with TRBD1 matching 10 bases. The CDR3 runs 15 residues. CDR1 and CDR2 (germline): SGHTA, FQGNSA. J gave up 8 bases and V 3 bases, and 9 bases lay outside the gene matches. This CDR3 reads CASSLGTGVYGGYTF. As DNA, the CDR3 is TGTGCCAGCAGCTTGGGGACAGGGGTTTATGGCGGCTACACCTTC.

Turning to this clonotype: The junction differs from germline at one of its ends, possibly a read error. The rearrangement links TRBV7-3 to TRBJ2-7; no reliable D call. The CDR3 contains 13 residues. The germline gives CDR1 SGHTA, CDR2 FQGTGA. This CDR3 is CASSLTPSYERYF. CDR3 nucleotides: TGTGCCAGCAGCTTGACCCCCTCTTACGAGCGGTACTTC.

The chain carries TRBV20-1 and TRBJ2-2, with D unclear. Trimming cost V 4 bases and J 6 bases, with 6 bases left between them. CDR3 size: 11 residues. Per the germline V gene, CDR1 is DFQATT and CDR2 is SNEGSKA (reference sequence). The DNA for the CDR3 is TGCAGTGCTAAAGGAGCCGGGGAGCTGTTTTTT. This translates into CSAKGAGELFF.

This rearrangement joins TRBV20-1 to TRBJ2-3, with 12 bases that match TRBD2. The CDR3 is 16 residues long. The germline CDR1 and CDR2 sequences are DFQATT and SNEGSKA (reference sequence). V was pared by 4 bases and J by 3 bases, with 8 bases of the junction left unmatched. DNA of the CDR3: TGCAGTGCTACGACTAGCGGGAGTGGGTGGACAGATACGCAGTATTTT. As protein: CSATTSGSGWTDTQYF.

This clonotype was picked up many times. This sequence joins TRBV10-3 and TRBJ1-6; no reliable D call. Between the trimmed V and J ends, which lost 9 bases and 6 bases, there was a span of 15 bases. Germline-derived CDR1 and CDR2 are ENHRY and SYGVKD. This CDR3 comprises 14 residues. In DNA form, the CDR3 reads TGTGCCATTAAGAGGGAAGGGTTTAATTCACCCCTCCACTTT. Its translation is CAIKREGFNSPLHF.

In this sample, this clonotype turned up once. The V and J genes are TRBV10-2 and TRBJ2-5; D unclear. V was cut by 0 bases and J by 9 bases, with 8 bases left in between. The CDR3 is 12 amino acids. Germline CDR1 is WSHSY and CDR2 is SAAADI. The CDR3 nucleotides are TGCGCCAGCAGTGAGTCGTTAGTTCCCCAGTACTTC. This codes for CASSESLVPQYF.

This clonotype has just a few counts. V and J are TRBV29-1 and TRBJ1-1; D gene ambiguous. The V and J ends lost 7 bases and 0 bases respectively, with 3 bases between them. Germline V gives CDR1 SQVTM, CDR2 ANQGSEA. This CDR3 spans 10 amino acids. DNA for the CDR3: TGCAGCGGTATGAACACTGAAGCTTTCTTT. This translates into CSGMNTEAFF.

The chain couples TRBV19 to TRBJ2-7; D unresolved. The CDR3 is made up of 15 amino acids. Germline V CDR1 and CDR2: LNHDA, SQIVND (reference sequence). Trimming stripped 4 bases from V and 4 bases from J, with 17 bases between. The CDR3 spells CASSTRRSSLYEQYF. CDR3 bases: TGTGCCAGTAGTACCCGGCGCTCTTCCCTTTACGAGCAGTACTTC.

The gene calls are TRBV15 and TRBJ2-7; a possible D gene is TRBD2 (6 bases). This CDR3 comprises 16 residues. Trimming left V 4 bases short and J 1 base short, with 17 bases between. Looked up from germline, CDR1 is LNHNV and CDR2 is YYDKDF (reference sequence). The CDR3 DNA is TGTGCCACCAGCACCGGTACGGGACTTAATTCCTACGAGCAGTACTTC. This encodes CATSTGTGLNSYEQYF.

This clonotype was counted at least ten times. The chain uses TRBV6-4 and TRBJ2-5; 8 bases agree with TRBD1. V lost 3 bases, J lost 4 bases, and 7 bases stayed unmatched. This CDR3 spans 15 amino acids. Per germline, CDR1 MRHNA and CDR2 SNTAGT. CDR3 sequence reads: CASSEQGQGGETQYF. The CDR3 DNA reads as TGTGCCAGCAGTGAGCAAGGACAGGGTGGAGAGACCCAGTACTTC.

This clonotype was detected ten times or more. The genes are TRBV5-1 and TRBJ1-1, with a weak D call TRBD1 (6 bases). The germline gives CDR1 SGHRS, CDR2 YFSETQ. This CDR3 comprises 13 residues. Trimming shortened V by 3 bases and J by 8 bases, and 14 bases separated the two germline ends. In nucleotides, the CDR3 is TGCGCCAGCAGCTCCGGGACAATACTAGAAGCTTTCTTT. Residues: CASSSGTILEAFF.

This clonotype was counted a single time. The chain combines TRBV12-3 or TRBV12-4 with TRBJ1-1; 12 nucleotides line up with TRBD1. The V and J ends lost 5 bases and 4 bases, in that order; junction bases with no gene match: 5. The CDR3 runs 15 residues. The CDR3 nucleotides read TGTGCCAGCAGTGCAGGGACAGGGGGCGTCACTGAAGCTTTCTTT. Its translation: CASSAGTGGVTEAFF.

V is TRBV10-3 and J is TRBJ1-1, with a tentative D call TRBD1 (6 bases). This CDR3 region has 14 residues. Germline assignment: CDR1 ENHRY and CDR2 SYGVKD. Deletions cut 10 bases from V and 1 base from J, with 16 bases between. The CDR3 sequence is CASVGEGQNTEAFF. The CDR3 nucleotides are TGTGCCAGCGTGGGGGAGGGACAGAACACTGAAGCTTTCTTT.

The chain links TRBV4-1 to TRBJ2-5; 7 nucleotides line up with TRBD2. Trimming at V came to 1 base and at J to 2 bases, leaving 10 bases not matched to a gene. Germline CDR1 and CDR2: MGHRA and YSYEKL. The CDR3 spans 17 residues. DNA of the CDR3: TGCGCCAGCAGCCAAGTACCGGGGAGGGTTGCGCAAGAGACCCAGTACTTC. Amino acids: CASSQVPGRVAQETQYF.

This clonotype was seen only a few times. The CDR3 protein is CASSFSSSTDTQYF. The CDR3 DNA follows: TGTGCCAGCAGTTTCTCCTCTAGCACAGATACGCAGTATTTT. V usage is TRBV6-1 and J usage is TRBJ2-3; D remains ambiguous. The CDR3 runs 14 residues. Trimming cost V 5 bases and J 0 bases, with 9 bases left between them. Germline lookup yields CDR1 MNHNS and CDR2 SASEGT.

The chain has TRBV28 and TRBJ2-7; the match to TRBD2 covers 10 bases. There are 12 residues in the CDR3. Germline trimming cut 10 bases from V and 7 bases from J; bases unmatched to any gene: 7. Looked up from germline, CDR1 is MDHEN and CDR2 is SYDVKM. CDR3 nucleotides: TGTGCCACTAGCGGGAGTTTGGAAGAGCAGTACTTC. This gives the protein CATSGSLEEQYF.

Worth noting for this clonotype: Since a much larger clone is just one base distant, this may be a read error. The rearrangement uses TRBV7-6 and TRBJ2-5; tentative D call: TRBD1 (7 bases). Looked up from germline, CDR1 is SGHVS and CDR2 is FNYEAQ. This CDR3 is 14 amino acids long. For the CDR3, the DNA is TGTGCCAGCAGCATGCGACAGGGAGGTGAGACCCAGTCCTTC. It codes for CASSMRQGGETQSF.

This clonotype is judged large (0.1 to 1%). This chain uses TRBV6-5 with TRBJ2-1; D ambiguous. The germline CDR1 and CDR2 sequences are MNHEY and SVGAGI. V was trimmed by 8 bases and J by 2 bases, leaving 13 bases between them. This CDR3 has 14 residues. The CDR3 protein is CASAVGGTYNEQFF. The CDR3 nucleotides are TGTGCCAGCGCGGTGGGTGGGACCTACAATGAGCAGTTCTTC.

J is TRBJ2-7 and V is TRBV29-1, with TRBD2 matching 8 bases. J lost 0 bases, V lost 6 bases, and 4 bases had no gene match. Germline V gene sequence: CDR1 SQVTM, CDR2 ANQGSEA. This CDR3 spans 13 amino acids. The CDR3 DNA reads TGCAGCGTCCTTAGCGGGATCTCCTACGAGCAGTACTTC. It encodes CSVLSGISYEQYF.

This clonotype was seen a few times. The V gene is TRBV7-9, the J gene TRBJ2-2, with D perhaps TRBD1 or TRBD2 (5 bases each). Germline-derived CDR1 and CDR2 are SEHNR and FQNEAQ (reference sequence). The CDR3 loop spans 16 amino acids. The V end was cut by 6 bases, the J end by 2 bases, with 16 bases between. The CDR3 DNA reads TGTGCCAGCAGTGTTTGGGACCTCTCAAACACCGGGGAGCTGTTTTTT. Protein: CASSVWDLSNTGELFF.